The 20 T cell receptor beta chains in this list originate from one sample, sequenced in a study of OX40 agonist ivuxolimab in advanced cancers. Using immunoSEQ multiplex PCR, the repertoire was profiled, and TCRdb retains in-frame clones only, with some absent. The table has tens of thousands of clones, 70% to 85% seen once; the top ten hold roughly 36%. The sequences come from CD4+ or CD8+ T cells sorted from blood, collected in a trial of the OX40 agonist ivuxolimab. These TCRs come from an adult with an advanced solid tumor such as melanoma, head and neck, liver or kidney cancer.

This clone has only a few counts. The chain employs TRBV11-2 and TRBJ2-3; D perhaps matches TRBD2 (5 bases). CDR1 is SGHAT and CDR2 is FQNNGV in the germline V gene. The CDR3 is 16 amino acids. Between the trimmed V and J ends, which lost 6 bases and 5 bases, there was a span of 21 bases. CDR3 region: CASRPILVAHQDTQYF. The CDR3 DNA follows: TGTGCCAGCAGGCCAATACTAGTGGCCCACCAAGATACGCAGTATTTT.

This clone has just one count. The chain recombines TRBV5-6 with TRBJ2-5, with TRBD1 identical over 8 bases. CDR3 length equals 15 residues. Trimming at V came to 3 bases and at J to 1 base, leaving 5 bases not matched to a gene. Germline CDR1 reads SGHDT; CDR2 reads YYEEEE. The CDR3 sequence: CASSSKQGVQETQYF. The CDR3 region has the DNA TGTGCCAGCAGCTCCAAACAGGGGGTCCAAGAGACCCAGTACTTC.

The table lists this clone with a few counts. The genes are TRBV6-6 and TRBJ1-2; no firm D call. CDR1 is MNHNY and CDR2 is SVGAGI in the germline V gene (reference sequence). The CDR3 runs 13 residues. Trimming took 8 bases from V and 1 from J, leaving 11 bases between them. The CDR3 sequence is CASLKGSNYGYTF. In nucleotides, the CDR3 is TGTGCCAGCCTGAAGGGCAGTAACTATGGCTACACCTTC.

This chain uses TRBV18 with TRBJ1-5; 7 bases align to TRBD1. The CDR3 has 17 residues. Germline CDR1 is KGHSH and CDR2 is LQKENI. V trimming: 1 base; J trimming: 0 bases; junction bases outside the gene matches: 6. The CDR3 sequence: CASSPLGGAGSNQPQHF. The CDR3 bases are TGTGCCAGCTCACCACTAGGGGGCGCAGGTAGCAATCAGCCCCAGCATTTT.

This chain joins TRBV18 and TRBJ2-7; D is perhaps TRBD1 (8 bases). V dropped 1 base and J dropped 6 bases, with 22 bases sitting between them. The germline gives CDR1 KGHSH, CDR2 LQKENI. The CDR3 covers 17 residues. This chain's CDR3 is CASSPLRTGRVVTEQYF. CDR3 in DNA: TGTGCCAGCTCACCACTGAGGACAGGGAGGGTGGTGACCGAGCAGTACTTC. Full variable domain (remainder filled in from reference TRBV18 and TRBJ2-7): NAGVMQNPRHLVRRRGQEARLRCSPMKGHSHVYWYRQLPEEGLKFMVYLQKENIIDESGMPKERFSAEFPKEGPSILRIQQVVRGDSAAYFCASSPLRTGRVVTEQYFGPGTRLTVT.

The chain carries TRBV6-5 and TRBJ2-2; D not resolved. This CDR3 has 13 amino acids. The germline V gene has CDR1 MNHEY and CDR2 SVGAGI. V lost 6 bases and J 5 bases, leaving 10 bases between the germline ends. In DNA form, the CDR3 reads TGTGCCAGCAGCCGACTCGGGACCGGGGAGCTGTTTTTT. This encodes CASSRLGTGELFF.

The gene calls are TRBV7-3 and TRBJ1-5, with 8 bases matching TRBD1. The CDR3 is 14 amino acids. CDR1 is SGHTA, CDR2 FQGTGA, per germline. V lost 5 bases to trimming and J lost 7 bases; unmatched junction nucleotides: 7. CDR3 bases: TGTGCCAGCAGCAGTGGACAGGGCTTACAGCCCCAGCATTTT. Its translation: CASSSGQGLQPQHF.

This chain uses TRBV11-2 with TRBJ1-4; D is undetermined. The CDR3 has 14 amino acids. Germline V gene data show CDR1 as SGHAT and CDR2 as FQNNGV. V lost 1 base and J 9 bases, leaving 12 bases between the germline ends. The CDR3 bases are TGTGCCAGCAGCTTAGCCGGACTTGATCAAAAACTGTTTTTT. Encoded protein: CASSLAGLDQKLFF.

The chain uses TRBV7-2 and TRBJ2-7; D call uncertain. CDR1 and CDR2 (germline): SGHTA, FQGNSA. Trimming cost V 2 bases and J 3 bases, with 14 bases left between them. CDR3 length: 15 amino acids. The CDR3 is CASSLLAAMVYEQYF. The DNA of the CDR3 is TGTGCCAGCAGCTTACTTGCAGCTATGGTCTACGAGCAGTACTTC.

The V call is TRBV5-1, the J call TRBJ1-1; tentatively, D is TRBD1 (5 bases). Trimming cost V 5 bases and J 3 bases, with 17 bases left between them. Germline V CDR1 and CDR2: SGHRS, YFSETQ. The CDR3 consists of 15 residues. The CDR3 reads CASSPGPGRDTEAFF. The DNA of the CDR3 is TGCGCCAGCAGTCCCGGGCCAGGCAGGGACACTGAAGCTTTCTTT.

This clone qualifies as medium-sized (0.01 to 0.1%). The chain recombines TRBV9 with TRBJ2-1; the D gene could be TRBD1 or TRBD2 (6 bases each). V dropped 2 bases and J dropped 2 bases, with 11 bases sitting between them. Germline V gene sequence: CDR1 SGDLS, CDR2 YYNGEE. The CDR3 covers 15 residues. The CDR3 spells CASSVRDTAYNEQFF. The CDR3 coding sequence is TGTGCCAGCAGCGTGCGGGACACCGCCTACAATGAGCAGTTCTTC.

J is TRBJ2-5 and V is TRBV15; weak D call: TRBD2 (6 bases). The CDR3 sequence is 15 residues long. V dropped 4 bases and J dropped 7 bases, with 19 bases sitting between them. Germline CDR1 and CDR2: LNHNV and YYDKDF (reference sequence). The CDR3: CATSIGSALGGTQYF. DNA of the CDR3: TGTGCCACCAGCATAGGATCCGCTCTGGGGGGGACCCAGTACTTC.

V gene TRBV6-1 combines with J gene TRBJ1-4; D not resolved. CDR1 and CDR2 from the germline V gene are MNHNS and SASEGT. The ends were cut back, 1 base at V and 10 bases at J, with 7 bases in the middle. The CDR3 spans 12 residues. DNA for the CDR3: TGTGCCAGCAGTGAAGTGAGGAGAAAACTGTTTTTT. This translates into CASSEVRRKLFF.

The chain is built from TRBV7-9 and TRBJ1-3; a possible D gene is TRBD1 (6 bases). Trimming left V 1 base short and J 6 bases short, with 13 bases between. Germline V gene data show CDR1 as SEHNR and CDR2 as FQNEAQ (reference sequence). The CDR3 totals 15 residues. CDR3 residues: CASSLGTGGQNTIYF. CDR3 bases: TGTGCCAGCAGCTTAGGGACGGGGGGGCAAAACACCATATATTTT.

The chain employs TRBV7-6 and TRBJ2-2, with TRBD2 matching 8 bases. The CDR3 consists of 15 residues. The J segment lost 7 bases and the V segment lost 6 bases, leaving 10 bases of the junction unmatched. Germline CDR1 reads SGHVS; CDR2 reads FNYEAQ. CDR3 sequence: CASRLSGTRVGELFF. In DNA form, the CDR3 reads TGTGCCAGCAGACTTAGTGGGACTAGGGTCGGGGAGCTGTTTTTT.

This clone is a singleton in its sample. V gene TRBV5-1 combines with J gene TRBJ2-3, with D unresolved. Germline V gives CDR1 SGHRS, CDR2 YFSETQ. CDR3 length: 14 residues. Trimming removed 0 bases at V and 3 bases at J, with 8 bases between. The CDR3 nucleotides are TGCGCCAGCAGCTTGGGCAGGAAAACAGATACGCAGTATTTT. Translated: CASSLGRKTDTQYF.

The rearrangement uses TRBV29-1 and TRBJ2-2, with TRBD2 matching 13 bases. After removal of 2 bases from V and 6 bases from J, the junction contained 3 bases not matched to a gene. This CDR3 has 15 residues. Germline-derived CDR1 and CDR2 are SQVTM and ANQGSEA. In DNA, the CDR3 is TGCAGCGTTGAACGGACTAGCGGGGGATCCGGGGAGCTGTTTTTT. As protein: CSVERTSGGSGELFF.

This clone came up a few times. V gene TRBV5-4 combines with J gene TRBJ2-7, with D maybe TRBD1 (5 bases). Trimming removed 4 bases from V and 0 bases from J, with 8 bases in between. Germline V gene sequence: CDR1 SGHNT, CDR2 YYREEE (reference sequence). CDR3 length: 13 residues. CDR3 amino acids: CASSMDTSYEQYF. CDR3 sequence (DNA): TGTGCCAGCAGCATGGACACCTCCTACGAGCAGTACTTC.

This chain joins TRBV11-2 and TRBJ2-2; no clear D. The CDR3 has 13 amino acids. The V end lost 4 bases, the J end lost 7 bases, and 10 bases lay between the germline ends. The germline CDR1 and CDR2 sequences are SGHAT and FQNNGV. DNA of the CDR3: TGTGCCAGCAGCTACCCCGGTGACGGGGAGCTGTTTTTT. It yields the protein CASSYPGDGELFF.

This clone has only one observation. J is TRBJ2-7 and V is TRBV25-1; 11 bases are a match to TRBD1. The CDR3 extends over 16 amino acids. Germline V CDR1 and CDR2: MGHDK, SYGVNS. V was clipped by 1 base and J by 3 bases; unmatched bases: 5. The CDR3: CASSESGTGGFYEQYF. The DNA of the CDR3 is TGTGCCAGCAGTGAATCCGGGACAGGGGGTTTCTACGAGCAGTACTTC.